These 6 T cell receptor beta chains originate from one sample sequenced in a study of T-cell reconstitution after alpha-beta-depleted transplantation in children. TCRbeta library construction was performed incorporating unique molecular identifiers. Each CDR3 protein gets one entry after TCRdb re-called the PCR reads with MiXCR. This sample has under 450,000 distinct CDR3 sequences, with 15% to 20% found just once. The sequencing here drew on PBMCs, mostly from graft donor cells, taken 360 days after TCRalphabeta/CD19-depleted stem cell transplant. These receptors were taken from a boy in the first two years of life who had a stem cell transplant for Wiskott-Aldrich syndrome, so the T cells may come from the graft donor.

This clonotype was counted a few times. V gene TRBV20-1 combines with J gene TRBJ2-1, with 7 bases that match TRBD2. Germline assignment: CDR1 DFQATT and CDR2 SNEGSKA (reference sequence). V gave up 3 bases and J gave up 3 bases; unmatched junction bases: 8. This CDR3 has 15 residues. The CDR3, as DNA: TGCAGTGCTAGCCTAGCGGTAGGGAACTACAATGAGCAGTTCTTC. This sequence encodes CSASLAVGNYNEQFF.

The chain recombines TRBV7-2 with TRBJ2-3, with a possible D match to TRBD2 (7 bases). The CDR3 totals 15 residues. The germline V gene encodes CDR1 SGHTA and CDR2 FQGNSA. Trimming shortened V by 5 bases and J by 5 bases, and 17 bases separated the two germline ends. CDR3 in DNA: TGTGCCAGCAGCGCTAGGGGGGGGCCTGGAGATACGCAGTATTTT. It codes for CASSARGGPGDTQYF.

This clonotype came up a few times. This rearrangement joins TRBV7-6 to TRBJ2-5; 9 bases fit TRBD2. The CDR3 runs 16 residues. The germline V gene has CDR1 SGHVS and CDR2 FNYEAQ. V lost 0 bases to trimming and J lost 2 bases; unmatched junction nucleotides: 4. The CDR3 DNA reads TGTGCCAGCAGCTTAGCGAGTAGCGGGAGTCAAGAGACCCAGTACTTC. This sequence encodes CASSLASSGSQETQYF.

This clonotype was seen more than once but under ten times. The V gene is TRBV3-1, the J gene TRBJ2-5, with 8 bases matching TRBD2. Germline lookup yields CDR1 LGHDT and CDR2 YNNKEL (reference sequence). V dropped 1 base and J dropped 2; count of bases not matched to a gene: 3. CDR3 length: 15 residues. The CDR3 reads CASSQAGTRQETQYF. The CDR3 DNA sequence: TGTGCCAGCAGCCAAGCCGGGACTAGACAAGAGACCCAGTACTTC.

This clonotype has only one observation. The rearrangement links TRBV10-3 to TRBJ2-1, with 7 positions matching TRBD2. The CDR3 covers 14 residues. CDR1 is ENHRY and CDR2 is SYGVKD in the germline V gene. J gave up 0 bases and V 6 bases, and 2 bases lay outside the gene matches. The CDR3 DNA is TGTGCCATCAGCCTAGCGGTCTCCTACAATGAGCAGTTCTTC. This translates into CAISLAVSYNEQFF.

The genes are TRBV7-9 and TRBJ2-1; possibly TRBD2 for D (5 bases). The CDR3 has 16 amino acids. Germline loops: CDR1 SEHNR, CDR2 FQNEAQ (reference sequence). Trimming shortened V by 1 base and J by 2 bases, and 12 bases separated the two germline ends. For the CDR3, the DNA is TGTGCCAGCAGCTTAGGTTTGGGAGAGACCTACAATGAGCAGTTCTTC. The encoded protein is CASSLGLGETYNEQFF.